This TCR beta chain was sequenced in a study of cytomegalovirus exposure and HLA in healthy donors. About the research overall: Clustering assigned about 76% of the approximately 400 genotyped donors to the Caucasian-associated ancestry cluster. Study observations and caveats: HLA restriction was apparent for most CMV-associated TCR beta chains in a later analysis.

About this clone: What it binds is unknown.

The primer mix had 60 Vbeta and 13 Jbeta primers. Using immunoSEQ multiplex PCR, the repertoire was profiled, and TCRdb retains in-frame clones only, with some absent. The data show 150,000 to 200,000 clones, about four fifths seen once. The CDR3 totals 14 residues. The ends lost 4 bases at V and 4 bases at J; junction bases unmatched: 5. Germline V gives CDR1 LGHNA, CDR2 YSLEER. J is TRBJ1-2 and V is TRBV4-3, with 8 bases fitting TRBD1. This clonotype was obtained from a male donor in good health and CMV-seropositive. The sample was PBMCs. CDR3 amino acids: CASSPRDRIYGYTF. CDR3 DNA sequence: TGCGCCAGCAGCCCCCGGGACAGGATCTATGGCTACACCTTC.